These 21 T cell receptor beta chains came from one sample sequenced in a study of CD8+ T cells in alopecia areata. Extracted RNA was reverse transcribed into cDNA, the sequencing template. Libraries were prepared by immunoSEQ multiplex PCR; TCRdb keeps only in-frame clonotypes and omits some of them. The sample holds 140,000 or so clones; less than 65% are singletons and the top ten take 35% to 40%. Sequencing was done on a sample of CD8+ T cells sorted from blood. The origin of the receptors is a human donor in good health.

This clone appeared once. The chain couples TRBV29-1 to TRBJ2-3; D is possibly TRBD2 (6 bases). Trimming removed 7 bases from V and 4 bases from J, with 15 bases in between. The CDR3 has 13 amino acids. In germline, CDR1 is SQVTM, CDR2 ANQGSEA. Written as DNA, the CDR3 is TGCAGCGGGCGAGGAGGGGAGTCAGATACGCAGTATTTT. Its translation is CSGRGGESDTQYF.

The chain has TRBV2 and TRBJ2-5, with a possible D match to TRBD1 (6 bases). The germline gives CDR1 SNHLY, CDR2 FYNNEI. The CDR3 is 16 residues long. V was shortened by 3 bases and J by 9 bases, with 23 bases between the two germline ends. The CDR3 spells CASSDRTVGALEAQYF. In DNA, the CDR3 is TGTGCCAGCAGTGATAGGACAGTGGGTGCCCTTGAAGCCCAGTACTTC.

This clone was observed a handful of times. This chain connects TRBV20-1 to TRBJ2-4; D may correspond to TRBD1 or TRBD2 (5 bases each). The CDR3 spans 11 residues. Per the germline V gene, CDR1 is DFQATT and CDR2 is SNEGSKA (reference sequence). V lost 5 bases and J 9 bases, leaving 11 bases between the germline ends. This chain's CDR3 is CSALYGGIQYF. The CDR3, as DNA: TGCAGTGCTCTATATGGGGGCATTCAGTACTTC.

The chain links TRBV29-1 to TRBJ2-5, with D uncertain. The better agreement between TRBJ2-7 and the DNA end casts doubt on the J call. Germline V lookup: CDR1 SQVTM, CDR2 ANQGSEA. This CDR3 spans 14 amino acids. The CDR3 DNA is TGCAGCGTTGAGATGGCGGCAGGTTCCTACGAGCAGTACTTC. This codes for CSVEMAAGSYEQYF.

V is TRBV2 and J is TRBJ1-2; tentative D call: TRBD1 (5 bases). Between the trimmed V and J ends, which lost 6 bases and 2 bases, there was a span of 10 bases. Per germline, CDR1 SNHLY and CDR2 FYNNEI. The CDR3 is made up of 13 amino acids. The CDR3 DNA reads TGTGCCAGCAGCGTGGGACGGAACTATGGCTACACCTTC. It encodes CASSVGRNYGYTF.

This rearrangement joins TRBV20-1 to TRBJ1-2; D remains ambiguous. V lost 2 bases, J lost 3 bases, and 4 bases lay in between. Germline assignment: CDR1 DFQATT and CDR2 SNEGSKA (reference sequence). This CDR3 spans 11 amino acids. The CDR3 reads CSARPHYGYTF. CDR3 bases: TGCAGTGCTAGACCTCACTATGGCTACACCTTC.

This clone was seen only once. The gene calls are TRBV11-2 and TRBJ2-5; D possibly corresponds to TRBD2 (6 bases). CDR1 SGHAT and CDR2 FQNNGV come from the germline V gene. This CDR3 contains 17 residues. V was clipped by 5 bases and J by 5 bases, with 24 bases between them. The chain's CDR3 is CASSLKPPGLRLETQYF. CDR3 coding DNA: TGTGCCAGCAGCCTGAAACCCCCGGGACTTAGGCTCGAGACCCAGTACTTC.

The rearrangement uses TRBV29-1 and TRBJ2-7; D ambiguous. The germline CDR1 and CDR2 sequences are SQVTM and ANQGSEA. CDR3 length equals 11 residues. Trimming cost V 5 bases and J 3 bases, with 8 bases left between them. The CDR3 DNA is TGCAGCGTTTTGGAAGTCTACGAGCAGTACTTC. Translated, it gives CSVLEVYEQYF.

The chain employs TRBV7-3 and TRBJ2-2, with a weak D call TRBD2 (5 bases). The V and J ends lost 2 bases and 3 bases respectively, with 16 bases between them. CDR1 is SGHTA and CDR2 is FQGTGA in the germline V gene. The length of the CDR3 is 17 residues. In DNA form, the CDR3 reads TGTGCCAGCAGCTTATCGCTAGGCGGGCGGTACACCGGGGAGCTGTTTTTT. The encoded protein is CASSLSLGGRYTGELFF.

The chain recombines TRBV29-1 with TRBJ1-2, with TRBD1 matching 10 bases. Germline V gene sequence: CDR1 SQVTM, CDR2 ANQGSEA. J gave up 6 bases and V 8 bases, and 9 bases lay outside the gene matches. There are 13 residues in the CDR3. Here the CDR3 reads CSLRTGGADGYTF. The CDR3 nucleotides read TGCAGCCTACGGACAGGGGGAGCCGATGGCTACACCTTC.

The CDR3 bases are TGTGCCAGCAGCTTAGTTAACTCCTACGAGCAGTACTTC. It yields the protein CASSLVNSYEQYF. This sequence joins TRBV13 and TRBJ2-7; D is unclear. Trimming stripped 1 base from V and 0 bases from J, with 4 bases between. The CDR3 runs to 13 residues. Germline-derived CDR1 and CDR2 are PRHDT and FYEKMQ (reference sequence).

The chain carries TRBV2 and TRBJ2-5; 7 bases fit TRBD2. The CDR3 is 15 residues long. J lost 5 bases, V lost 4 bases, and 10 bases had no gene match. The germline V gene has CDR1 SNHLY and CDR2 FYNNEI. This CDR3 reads CASSGGGLGGETQYF. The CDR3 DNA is TGTGCCAGCAGTGGAGGAGGCCTGGGGGGGGAGACCCAGTACTTC.

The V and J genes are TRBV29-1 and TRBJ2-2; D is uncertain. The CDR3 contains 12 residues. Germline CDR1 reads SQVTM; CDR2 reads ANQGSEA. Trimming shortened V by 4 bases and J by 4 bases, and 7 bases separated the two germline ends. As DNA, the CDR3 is TGCAGCGTTGCCTATCCCACCGGGGAGCTGTTTTTT. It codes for CSVAYPTGELFF.

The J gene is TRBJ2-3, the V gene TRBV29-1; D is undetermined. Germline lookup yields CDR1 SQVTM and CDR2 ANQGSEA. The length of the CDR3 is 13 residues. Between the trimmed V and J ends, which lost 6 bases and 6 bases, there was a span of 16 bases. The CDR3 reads CSVPDPRPDTQYF. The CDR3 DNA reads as TGCAGCGTCCCGGACCCACGCCCGGATACGCAGTATTTT.

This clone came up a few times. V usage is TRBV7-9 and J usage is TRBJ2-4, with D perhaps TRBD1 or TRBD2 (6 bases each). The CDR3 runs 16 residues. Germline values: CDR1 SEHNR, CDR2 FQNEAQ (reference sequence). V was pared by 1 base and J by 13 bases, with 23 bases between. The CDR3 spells CASSLGPQWRGYVQYF. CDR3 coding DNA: TGTGCCAGCAGCTTAGGCCCCCAGTGGAGGGGGTATGTCCAGTACTTC.

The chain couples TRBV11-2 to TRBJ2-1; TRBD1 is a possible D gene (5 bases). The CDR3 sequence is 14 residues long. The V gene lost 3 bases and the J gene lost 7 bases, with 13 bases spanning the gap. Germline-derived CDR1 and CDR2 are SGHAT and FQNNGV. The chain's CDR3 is CASSLLRVGNEQFF. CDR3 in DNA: TGTGCCAGCAGCTTGCTCAGGGTAGGGAATGAGCAGTTCTTC.

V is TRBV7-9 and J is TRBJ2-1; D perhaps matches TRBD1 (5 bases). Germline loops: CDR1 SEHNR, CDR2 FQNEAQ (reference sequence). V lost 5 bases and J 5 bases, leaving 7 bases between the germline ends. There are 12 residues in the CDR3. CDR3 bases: TGTGCCAGCAGCGCGACAGACAATGAGCAGTTCTTC. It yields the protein CASSATDNEQFF.

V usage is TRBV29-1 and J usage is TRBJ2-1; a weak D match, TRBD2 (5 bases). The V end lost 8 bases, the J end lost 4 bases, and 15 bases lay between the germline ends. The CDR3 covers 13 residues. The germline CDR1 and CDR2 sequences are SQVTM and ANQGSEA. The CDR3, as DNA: TGCAGCCTCGGTGAGGGAATTTACAATGAGCAGTTCTTC. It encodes CSLGEGIYNEQFF.

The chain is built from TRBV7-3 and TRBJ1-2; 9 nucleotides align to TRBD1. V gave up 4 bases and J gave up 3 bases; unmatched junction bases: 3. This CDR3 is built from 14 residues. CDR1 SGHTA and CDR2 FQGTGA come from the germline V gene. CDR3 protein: CASSSGQGHYGYTF. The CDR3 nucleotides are TGTGCCAGCAGCTCGGGACAGGGCCACTATGGCTACACCTTC.

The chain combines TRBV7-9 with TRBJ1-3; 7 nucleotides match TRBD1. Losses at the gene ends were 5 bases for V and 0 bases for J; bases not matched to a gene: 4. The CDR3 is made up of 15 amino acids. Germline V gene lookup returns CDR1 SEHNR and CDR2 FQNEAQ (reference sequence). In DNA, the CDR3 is TGTGCCAGCAGCCCACGGGACAGCTCTGGAAACACCATATATTTT. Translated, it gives CASSPRDSSGNTIYF.

The CDR3 sequence: CSVDGSSDYTDTQYF. CDR3 coding DNA: TGCAGCGTTGACGGCTCTAGCGACTACACAGATACGCAGTATTTT. The chain combines TRBV29-1 with TRBJ2-3; perhaps TRBD2 as D (6 bases). In germline, CDR1 is SQVTM, CDR2 ANQGSEA. The V gene lost 3 bases and the J gene lost 2 bases, with 15 bases spanning the gap. The CDR3 contains 15 residues.